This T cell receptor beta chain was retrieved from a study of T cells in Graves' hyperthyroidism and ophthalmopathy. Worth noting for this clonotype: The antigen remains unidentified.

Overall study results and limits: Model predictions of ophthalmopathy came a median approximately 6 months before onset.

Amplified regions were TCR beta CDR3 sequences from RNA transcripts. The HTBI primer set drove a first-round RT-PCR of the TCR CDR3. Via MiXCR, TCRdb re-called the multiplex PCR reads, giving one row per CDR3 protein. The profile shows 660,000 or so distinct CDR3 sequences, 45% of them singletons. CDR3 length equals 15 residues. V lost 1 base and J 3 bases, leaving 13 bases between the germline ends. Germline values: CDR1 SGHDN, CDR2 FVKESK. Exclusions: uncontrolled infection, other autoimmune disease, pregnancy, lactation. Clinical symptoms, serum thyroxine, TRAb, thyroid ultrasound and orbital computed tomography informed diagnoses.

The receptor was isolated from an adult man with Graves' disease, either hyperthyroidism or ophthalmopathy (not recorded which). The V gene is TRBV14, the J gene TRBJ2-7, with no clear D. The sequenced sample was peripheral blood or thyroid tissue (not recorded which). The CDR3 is CASSQGMGTNYEQYF. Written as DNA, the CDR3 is TGTGCCAGCAGCCAAGGGATGGGAACCAACTACGAGCAGTACTTC.